The rows below give T cell receptor beta chains drawn from one sample of a study of blood T cell repertoires in COVID-19. Sequencing was performed with immunoSEQ multiplex PCR; in TCRdb, only in-frame clones are kept and a portion is missing. The data show some 120,000 clones, 75% to 90% seen once. The sample consisted of peripheral blood. These receptors all come from a human donor in a cohort sampled during active COVID-19. Both conserved end residues are part of each CDR3. A D gene is named only where the DNA matches it firmly. Size is stated for part of the rows, as once, few or many counts, or as a class when the clone is expanded.

V	J	D	size	DNA	CDR3
TRBV4-3	TRBJ2-2	TRBD2	NA	TGCGCCAGCGGGACTAGCGGGGGGGCCGGGGAGCTGTTTTTT	CASGTSGGAGELFF
TRBV6-1	TRBJ2-2	NA	NA	TGTGCCAGCAGTGAATTGTGGGCCGAAGGGGAGCTGTTTTTT	CASSELWAEGELFF
TRBV19	TRBJ1-5	NA	NA	TGTGCCAGTAGCCACATAGCTGAGCCCCAGCATTTT	CASSHIAEPQHF
TRBV5-6	TRBJ2-4	NA	once	TGTGCCAGCAGCCCCTTGGCAGGCGGGGGCCAAAACATTCAGTACTTC	CASSPLAGGGQNIQYF
TRBV5-4	TRBJ1-4	NA	many	TGTGCCAGCTCTCCTATTATGGGCGCTAATGAAAAACTGTTTTTT	CASSPIMGANEKLFF
TRBV7-2	TRBJ2-5	TRBD2	NA	TGTGCCAGCAGCCCGCATGGGGGGGGGAGCGGGACCCAGTACTTC	CASSPHGGGSGTQYF
TRBV13	TRBJ2-2	NA	NA	TGTGCCAGCAGTGCTGACTTAGTACCAGCGGTAAAAACCGGGGAGCTGTTTTTT	CASSADLVPAVKTGELFF
TRBV19	TRBJ2-6	NA	NA	TGTGCCAGTAGTATCACGCTACAGCTAAACGTCCTGACTTTC	CASSITLQLNVLTF
TRBV6-5	TRBJ1-2	TRBD1	once	TGTGCCAGCAGCCCGACAGGGAACTCCTATGGCTACACCTTC	CASSPTGNSYGYTF
TRBV27	TRBJ2-4	NA	NA	TGTGCCAGCAGCCCCAATGCGCAGGGTCGGGCCAAAAACATTCAGTACTTC	CASSPNAQGRAKNIQYF
TRBV14	TRBJ2-7	TRBD2	NA	TGTGCCAGCAGCCAAACCTTCGCGGGGGGGGGTTTTTGGCCTACCTACGAGCAGTACTTC	CASSQTFAGGGFWPTYEQYF
TRBV6-2/TRBV6-3	TRBJ2-3	NA	NA	TGTGCCAGCAGTTACTCCCGAAGGGAGACGCAGTATTTT	CASSYSRRETQYF
TRBV5-4	TRBJ2-1	NA	NA	TGTGCCAGCAGAAAACAGGGTTCCAATGAGCAGTTCTTC	CASRKQGSNEQFF
TRBV6-5	TRBJ1-1	TRBD1	NA	TGTGCCAGCAGCCAGGGGGAAACTCGGAACACTGAAGCTTTCTTT	CASSQGETRNTEAFF
TRBV7-2	TRBJ1-2	NA	NA	TGTGCCAGCAGCCCCACCGTAGGGGCTAACTATGGCTACACCTTC	CASSPTVGANYGYTF
TRBV15	TRBJ2-1	TRBD2	NA	TGTGCCACCAGCAGAGTAAGAGCGGGAGCCGGTGGGGGCAATGAGCAGTTCTTC	CATSRVRAGAGGGNEQFF
TRBV10-2	TRBJ2-3	NA	NA	TGCGCCAGCAGTGACGGGGTTGCAGAGGGGGCAGATACGCAGTATTTT	CASSDGVAEGADTQYF
TRBV6-5	TRBJ2-2	TRBD1	NA	TGTGCCAGCAGTTACTCGACAGGGAAGACCGGGGAGCTGTTTTTT	CASSYSTGKTGELFF
TRBV5-4	TRBJ2-5	TRBD2	NA	TGTGCCAGCAGCTTGGGTCTAGCGGGAGTACAAGAGACCCAGTACTTC	CASSLGLAGVQETQYF
TRBV9	TRBJ1-2	TRBD1	NA	TGTGCCAGCAGCTCACTAACAGGGGGCCGAGGCTATGGCTACACCTTC	CASSSLTGGRGYGYTF
TRBV30	TRBJ2-2	NA	NA	TGTGCCTGGAGGGGCGACGGGGCGGGGTACACCGGGGAGCTGTTTTTT	CAWRGDGAGYTGELFF
TRBV19	TRBJ1-5	TRBD1	NA	TGTGCCAGTAGTTCGACAGGGGCGAGCAATCAGCCCCAGCATTTT	CASSSTGASNQPQHF